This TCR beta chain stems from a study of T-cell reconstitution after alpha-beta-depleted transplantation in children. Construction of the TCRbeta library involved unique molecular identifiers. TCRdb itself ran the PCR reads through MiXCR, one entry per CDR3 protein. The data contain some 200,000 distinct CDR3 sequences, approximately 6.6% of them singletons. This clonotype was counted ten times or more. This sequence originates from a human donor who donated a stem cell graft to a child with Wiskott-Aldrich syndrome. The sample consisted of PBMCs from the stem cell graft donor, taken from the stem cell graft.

CDR3 bases: TGCGCCAGCAGCTTGACCTTTCAAGAGACCCAGTACTTC. Protein sequence: CASSLTFQETQYF. V is TRBV5-1 and J is TRBJ2-5; no clear D. This CDR3 has 13 amino acids. The ends were cut back, 1 base at V and 2 bases at J, with 6 bases in the middle. Looked up from germline, CDR1 is SGHRS and CDR2 is YFSETQ. Filled out from reference TRBV5-1 and TRBJ2-5, the complete variable domain reads KAGVTQTPRYLIKTRGQQVTLSCSPISGHRSVSWYQQTPGQGLQFLFEYFSETQRNKGNFPGRFSGRQFSNSRSEMNVSTLELGDSALYLCASSLTFQETQYFGPGTRLLVL.